These 18 T cell receptor beta chains came from one sample sequenced in a study of T cell changes during pregnancy in multiple sclerosis. Sequenced by immunoSEQ multiplex PCR; TCRdb stores in-frame clones only, minus some. Of around 130,000 clones detected, 93% appear once; the ten largest clones hold less than 7.5%. This specimen was peripheral blood, taken before pregnancy. Receptor source: a female donor with multiple sclerosis, enrolled in a pregnancy study.

The chain joins TRBV19 to TRBJ2-4, with TRBD1 identical over 11 bases. The CDR3 extends over 13 amino acids. CDR1 is LNHDA and CDR2 is SQIVND in the germline V gene (reference sequence). Trimming at V came to 7 bases and at J to 6 bases, leaving 2 bases not matched to a gene. DNA of the CDR3: TGTGCCAGTATTGGGACAGGGGGAAACATTCAGTACTTC. It translates to CASIGTGGNIQYF.

The chain links TRBV6-4 to TRBJ2-2; D ambiguous. V lost 5 bases and J 1 base, leaving 8 bases between the germline ends. Germline assignment: CDR1 MRHNA and CDR2 SNTAGT. CDR3 length: 14 residues. CDR3 in amino acids: CASSMTLNTGELFF. The CDR3 bases are TGTGCCAGCAGTATGACTTTGAACACCGGGGAGCTGTTTTTT.

V and J are TRBV2 and TRBJ2-1; TRBD2 agrees at 8 bases. The ends lost 10 bases at V and 5 bases at J; junction bases unmatched: 13. Germline V gene data show CDR1 as SNHLY and CDR2 as FYNNEI. This CDR3 is 15 amino acids long. CDR3 in amino acids: CATNQYSGANNEQFF. Written as DNA, the CDR3 is TGTGCCACCAATCAATATAGCGGGGCGAACAATGAGCAGTTCTTC.

The rearrangement joins TRBV10-3 to TRBJ2-5, with 8 bases identical to TRBD2. Germline values: CDR1 ENHRY, CDR2 SYGVKD. The CDR3 is 14 residues long. After removal of 4 bases from V and 1 base from J, the junction contained 2 bases not matched to a gene. CDR3 amino acids: CAISGGGIQETQYF. DNA of the CDR3: TGTGCCATCAGTGGCGGGGGGATCCAAGAGACCCAGTACTTC.

This clone was counted once. V gene TRBV28 combines with J gene TRBJ1-5; D uncertain. V shed 5 bases and J shed 4 bases, with 6 bases lying between them. Germline V lookup: CDR1 MDHEN, CDR2 SYDVKM. The CDR3 loop spans 12 amino acids. Here the CDR3 DNA reads TGTGCCAGCAGTAGGAGAAATCAGCCCCAGCATTTT. This encodes CASSRRNQPQHF.

This chain connects TRBV7-8 to TRBJ2-3; TRBD2 might be the D (5 bases). V was cut by 1 base and J by 9 bases, with 17 bases left in between. CDR3 length equals 15 residues. Germline V gene data show CDR1 as SGHVS and CDR2 as FQNEAQ. The CDR3 DNA reads as TGTGCCAGCAGCTTAGGCCGGAATCCGCCGGGGACGCAGTATTTT. This translates into CASSLGRNPPGTQYF.

The J gene is TRBJ1-2, the V gene TRBV6-1; the match to TRBD1 covers 7 bases. Germline trimming cut 3 bases from V and 8 bases from J; bases unmatched to any gene: 15. The CDR3 loop spans 16 amino acids. Looked up from germline, CDR1 is MNHNS and CDR2 is SASEGT. CDR3 in amino acids: CASSERGQRGGQGYTF. DNA of the CDR3: TGTGCCAGCAGTGAGAGGGGGCAAAGGGGAGGTCAGGGCTACACCTTC.

The chain joins TRBV7-8 to TRBJ2-3; TRBD1 might be the D (5 bases). Germline CDR1 reads SGHVS; CDR2 reads FQNEAQ. This CDR3 contains 14 residues. V dropped 5 bases and J dropped 3 bases, with 12 bases sitting between them. The CDR3 is CASSPRVGTDTQYF. The CDR3 nucleotides read TGTGCCAGCAGCCCCAGGGTTGGTACAGATACGCAGTATTTT.

This clone showed up just once. J is TRBJ1-2 and V is TRBV5-1; TRBD1 might be the D (6 bases). The CDR3 extends over 13 amino acids. Trimming pared 4 bases from V and 4 bases from J, leaving 11 bases between. Germline-derived CDR1 and CDR2 are SGHRS and YFSETQ. This CDR3 reads CASSPDSSYGYTF. DNA for the CDR3: TGCGCCAGCAGCCCGGACAGCAGCTATGGCTACACCTTC.

CDR3 nucleotides: TGCGCCAGCAGCTATGACAGGGAATCCTACGAGCAGTACTTC. Translated, it gives CASSYDRESYEQYF. The chain is built from TRBV5-1 and TRBJ2-7, with 7 nucleotides matching TRBD1. Germline V gives CDR1 SGHRS, CDR2 YFSETQ. This CDR3 comprises 14 residues. Trimming took 3 bases from V and 1 from J; bases not matched to a gene: 4. Filled out from reference TRBV5-1 and TRBJ2-7, the complete variable domain reads KAGVTQTPRYLIKTRGQQVTLSCSPISGHRSVSWYQQTPGQGLQFLFEYFSETQRNKGNFPGRFSGRQFSNSRSEMNVSTLELGDSALYLCASSYDRESYEQYFGPGTRLTVT.

This sequence joins TRBV27 and TRBJ2-1, with 12 bases aligning to TRBD1. This CDR3 has 15 amino acids. Germline CDR1 is MNHEY and CDR2 is SMNVEV (reference sequence). After removal of 7 bases from V and 10 bases from J, the junction contained 11 bases not matched to a gene. The CDR3 protein is CASTTWDRGRREQFF. Here the CDR3 DNA reads TGTGCCAGCACCACATGGGACAGGGGGCGCAGGGAGCAGTTCTTC.

The gene calls are TRBV5-4 and TRBJ1-1; D is uncertain. The V end lost 2 bases, the J end lost 2 bases, and 13 bases lay between the germline ends. CDR3 size: 15 residues. Germline V lookup: CDR1 SGHNT, CDR2 YYREEE (reference sequence). The CDR3 DNA reads as TGTGCCAGCAGCTTATATGTAACAGCAAACACTGAAGCTTTCTTT. The encoded protein is CASSLYVTANTEAFF. Together with reference TRBV5-4 and TRBJ1-1, the CDR3 gives the full variable domain: ETGVTQSPTHLIKTRGQQVTLRCSSQSGHNTVSWYQQALGQGPQFIFQYYREEENGRGNFPPRFSGLQFPNYSSELNVNALELDDSALYLCASSLYVTANTEAFFGQGTRLTVV.

The chain combines TRBV28 with TRBJ2-5; 8 positions agree with TRBD2. Trimming removed 6 bases from V and 2 bases from J; junction bases left unmatched: 11. There are 16 residues in the CDR3. The germline V gene has CDR1 MDHEN and CDR2 SYDVKM. This CDR3 reads CASSSALAVQQETQYF. The CDR3 DNA follows: TGTGCCAGCAGCTCAGCACTAGCGGTTCAACAAGAGACCCAGTACTTC.

The V gene is TRBV19, the J gene TRBJ2-4; TRBD1 matches at 11 bases. J gave up 9 bases and V 7 bases, and 8 bases lay outside the gene matches. This CDR3 region has 14 residues. CDR1 and CDR2 from the germline V gene are LNHDA and SQIVND (reference sequence). The CDR3 bases are TGTGCCAGTACCCCGGGACAGGGGGGGAGCATTCAGTACTTC. This encodes CASTPGQGGSIQYF.

The rearrangement uses TRBV19 and TRBJ1-2, with D hard to call. CDR3 size: 16 residues. Germline V lookup: CDR1 LNHDA, CDR2 SQIVND (reference sequence). Trimming stripped 8 bases from V and 2 bases from J, with 21 bases between. In nucleotides, the CDR3 is TGTGCCAGTTCTGATGGGCAGCTAAAGATAAACTATGGCTACACCTTC. Its translation is CASSDGQLKINYGYTF.

The chain carries TRBV19 and TRBJ1-2; no reliable D call. V lost 2 bases, J lost 2 bases, and 6 bases lay in between. Germline loops: CDR1 LNHDA, CDR2 SQIVND (reference sequence). CDR3 length: 13 amino acids. CDR3 protein: CASSIPQNYGYTF. CDR3 nucleotides: TGTGCCAGTAGTATACCACAGAACTATGGCTACACCTTC.

The chain couples TRBV19 to TRBJ2-3, with a weak D call TRBD2 (6 bases). V was clipped by 1 base and J by 4 bases, with 15 bases between them. This CDR3 is built from 16 residues. Germline CDR1 is LNHDA and CDR2 is SQIVND (reference sequence). The CDR3 sequence: CASSIVLGGPADTQYF. CDR3 nucleotides: TGTGCCAGTAGTATAGTTCTCGGGGGTCCCGCAGATACGCAGTATTTT. Combining the CDR3 with reference TRBV19 and TRBJ2-3 gives the whole variable domain DGGITQSPKYLFRKEGQNVTLSCEQNLNHDAMYWYRQDPGQGLRLIYYSQIVNDFQKGDIAEGYSVSREKKESFPLTVTSAQKNPTAFYLCASSIVLGGPADTQYFGPGTRLTVL.

The chain recombines TRBV2 with TRBJ2-1; TRBD2 matches at 8 bases. Germline V gives CDR1 SNHLY, CDR2 FYNNEI. The V segment lost 5 bases and the J segment 5 bases; nucleotides outside the gene matches: 2. CDR3 size: 13 residues. CDR3 coding DNA: TGTGCCAGCAGTCTAGCGGGTAACAATGAGCAGTTCTTC. Its translation is CASSLAGNNEQFF.